This T cell receptor (beta chain) was observed in a study of blood T cell repertoires in COVID-19. Study-level information: Samples came from the United States, Italy and Spain, spanning acute and convalescent COVID-19. The analysed material was cDNA or gDNA that came from T cells, B-cell-depleted T cells, or PBMCs.

This clone occurred a few times. Losses at the gene ends were 5 bases for V and 6 bases for J; bases not matched to a gene: 8. The CDR3 loop spans 15 amino acids. Germline loops: CDR1 SGHTA, CDR2 FQGTGA. As originally analysed: From reference gene primer amplification, estimates of nucleated cell counts were derived. Generated by immunoSEQ multiplex PCR, the TCRdb table keeps only in-frame clones and is missing some. Clone size and V and J calls were adopted from that table, with D and trimming inferred from the DNA. This sample has approximately 240,000 clones, with around 85% found just once. The chain carries TRBV7-3 and TRBJ2-3, with TRBD1 matching over 10 bases. The sample was peripheral blood. This clonotype was sampled from a woman in her forties with active or convalescent COVID-19. This CDR3 reads CASSQTGGIEDTQYF. As DNA, the CDR3 is TGTGCCAGCAGCCAGACAGGGGGCATTGAGGATACGCAGTATTTT.